Reported below is one T cell receptor beta chain. Its antigen is undetermined. The data are from a study of cytomegalovirus exposure and HLA in healthy donors. The study's findings and limits: In a later analysis, a missense DCLRE1C variant was linked to TCR beta V- and J-gene trimming.

The CDR3 runs 16 residues. The V and J ends lost 6 bases and 2 bases, in that order; junction bases with no gene match: 12. CDR1 and CDR2 from the germline V gene are SGHAT and FQNNGV. The PCR contained 60 Vbeta and 13 Jbeta primers. TCRdb keeps only in-frame clones here, not all; method: immunoSEQ multiplex PCR. This listing includes around 140,000 clones. The chain is built from TRBV11-2 and TRBJ2-7; TRBD2 matches 8 bases. The clonotype comes from a woman aged 18-29 years in good health and CMV-seronegative. Sequences were obtained from PBMCs. CDR3 DNA: TGTGCCAGCAGTCTCAACGGGCTAGCGGGCGCCTACGAGCAGTACTTC. This translates into CASSLNGLAGAYEQYF.